This TCR beta chain was observed in a study of cytotoxic CD8 clonotypes in ibrutinib-treated CLL. Findings of the study overall: Exceeding age-matched healthy donors, baseline clonality also tracked the counts of circulating CD8+ T cells.

In regard to this clone: No antigen is known for it.

PBMCs were cryopreserved, and 1.5 to 2.5 micrograms of genomic DNA from them went into TCR beta libraries. Clones were read by immunoSEQ multiplex PCR, and TCRdb kept only the in-frame ones, dropping some. The repertoire holds hundreds of thousands of clones, roughly two thirds seen once, with 6.3% in the top ten. V lost 3 bases and J 2 bases, leaving 9 bases between the germline ends. Looked up from germline, CDR1 is SNHLY and CDR2 is FYNNEI. The CDR3 has 14 amino acids. V and J are TRBV2 and TRBJ2-3; perhaps TRBD2 as D (6 bases). This sequence was found in a human donor with chronic lymphocytic leukemia. The input for sequencing was PBMCs, taken after 36 months of ibrutinib treatment. Here the CDR3 DNA reads TGTGCCAGCAGTGAGGTAGCGGCCACAGATACGCAGTATTTT. Amino acids: CASSEVAATDTQYF.